This T cell receptor (beta chain) was sequenced in a study of blood T cell repertoires in COVID-19. Across the study: COVID-19 samples from acute and convalescent phases originated in the United States, Italy and Spain. PBMCs, B-cell-depleted T cells, or T cells were the source of the cDNA or gDNA that made up the material.

The protocol was immunoSEQ multiplex PCR, while the TCRdb copy is restricted to in-frame clones and leaves out a portion. The data show about 220,000 clones, roughly 87% seen once. The CDR3 has 14 amino acids. The V and J ends lost 2 bases and 4 bases, in that order; junction bases with no gene match: 2. From germline, CDR1 is SGHDT and CDR2 YYEEEE. Sequencing was performed on peripheral blood. This TCR came from a man in his forties with active or convalescent COVID-19. This chain joins TRBV5-6 and TRBJ2-5; 10 positions agree with TRBD2. The CDR3 spells CASSFLAGVETQYF. The CDR3 DNA is TGTGCCAGCAGCTTTCTAGCGGGAGTAGAGACCCAGTACTTC.